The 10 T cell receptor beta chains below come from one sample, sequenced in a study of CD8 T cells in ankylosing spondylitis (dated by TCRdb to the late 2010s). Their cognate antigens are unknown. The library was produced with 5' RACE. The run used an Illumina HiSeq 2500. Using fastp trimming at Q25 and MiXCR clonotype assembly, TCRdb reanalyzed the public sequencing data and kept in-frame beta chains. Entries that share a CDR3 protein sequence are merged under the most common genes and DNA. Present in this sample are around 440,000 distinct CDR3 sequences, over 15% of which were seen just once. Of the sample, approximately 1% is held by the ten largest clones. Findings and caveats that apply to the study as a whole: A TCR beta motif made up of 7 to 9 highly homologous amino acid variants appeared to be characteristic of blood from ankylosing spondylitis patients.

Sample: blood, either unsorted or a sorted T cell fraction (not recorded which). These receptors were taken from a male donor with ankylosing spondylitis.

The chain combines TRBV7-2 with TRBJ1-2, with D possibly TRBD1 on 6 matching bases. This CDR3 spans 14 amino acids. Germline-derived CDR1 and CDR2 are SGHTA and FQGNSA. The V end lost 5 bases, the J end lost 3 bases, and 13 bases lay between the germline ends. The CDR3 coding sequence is TGTGCCAGCAGCCTTGGACAGTTCTACTATGGCTACACCTTC. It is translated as CASSLGQFYYGYTF.

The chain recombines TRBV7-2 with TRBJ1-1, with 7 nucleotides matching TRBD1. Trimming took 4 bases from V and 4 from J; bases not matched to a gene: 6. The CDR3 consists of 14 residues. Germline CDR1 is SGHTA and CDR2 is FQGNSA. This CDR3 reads CASSWSQGVTEAFF. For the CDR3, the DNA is TGTGCCAGCAGCTGGAGCCAGGGGGTCACTGAAGCTTTCTTT.

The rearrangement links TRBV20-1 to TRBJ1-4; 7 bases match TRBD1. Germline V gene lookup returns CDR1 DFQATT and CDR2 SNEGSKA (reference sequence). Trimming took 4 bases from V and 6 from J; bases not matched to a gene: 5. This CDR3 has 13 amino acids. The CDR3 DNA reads TGCAGTGCTATTCCGACAGGGTATGAAAAACTGTTTTTT. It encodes CSAIPTGYEKLFF.

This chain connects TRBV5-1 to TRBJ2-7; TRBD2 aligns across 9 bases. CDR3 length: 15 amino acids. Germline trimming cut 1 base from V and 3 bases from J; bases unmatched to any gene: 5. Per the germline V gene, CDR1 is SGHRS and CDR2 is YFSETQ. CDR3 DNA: TGCGCCAGCAGCTTGATGGCTAGCGGGATCTACGAGCAGTACTTC. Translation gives CASSLMASGIYEQYF. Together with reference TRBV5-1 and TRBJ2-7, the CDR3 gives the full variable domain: KAGVTQTPRYLIKTRGQQVTLSCSPISGHRSVSWYQQTPGQGLQFLFEYFSETQRNKGNFPGRFSGRQFSNSRSEMNVSTLELGDSALYLCASSLMASGIYEQYFGPGTRLTVT.

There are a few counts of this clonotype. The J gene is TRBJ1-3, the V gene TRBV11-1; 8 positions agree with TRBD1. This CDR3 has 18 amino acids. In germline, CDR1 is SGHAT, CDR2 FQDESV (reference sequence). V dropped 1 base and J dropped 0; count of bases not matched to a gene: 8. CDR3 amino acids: CASSLVVVTGVSGNTIYF. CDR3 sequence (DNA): TGTGCCAGCAGCTTAGTGGTCGTGACAGGGGTCTCTGGAAACACCATATATTTT.

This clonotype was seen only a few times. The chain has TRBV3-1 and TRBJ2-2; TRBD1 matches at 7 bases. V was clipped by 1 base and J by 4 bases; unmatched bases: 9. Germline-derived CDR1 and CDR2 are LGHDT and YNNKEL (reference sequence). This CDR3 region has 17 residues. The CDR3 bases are TGTGCCAGCAGCCAAGCCTCGAACAGGGGTTTCACCGGGGAGCTGTTTTTT. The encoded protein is CASSQASNRGFTGELFF.

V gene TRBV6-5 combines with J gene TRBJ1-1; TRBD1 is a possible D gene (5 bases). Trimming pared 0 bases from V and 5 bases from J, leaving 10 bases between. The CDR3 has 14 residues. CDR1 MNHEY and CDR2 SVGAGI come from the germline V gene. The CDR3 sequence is CASSYSARDTEAFF. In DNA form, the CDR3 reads TGTGCCAGCAGTTACTCCGCCAGGGATACTGAAGCTTTCTTT.

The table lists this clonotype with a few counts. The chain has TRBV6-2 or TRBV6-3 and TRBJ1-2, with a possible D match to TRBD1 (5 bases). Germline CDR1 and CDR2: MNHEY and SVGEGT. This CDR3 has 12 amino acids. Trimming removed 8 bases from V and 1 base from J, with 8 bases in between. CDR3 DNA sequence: TGTGCCAGCGTGGGGCTTAACTATGGCTACACCTTC. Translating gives CASVGLNYGYTF.

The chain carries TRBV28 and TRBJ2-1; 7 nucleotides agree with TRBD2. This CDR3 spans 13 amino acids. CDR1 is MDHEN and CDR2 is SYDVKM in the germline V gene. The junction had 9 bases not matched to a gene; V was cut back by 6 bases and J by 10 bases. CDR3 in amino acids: CASRGGALGEQFF. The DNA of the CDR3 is TGTGCCAGCAGGGGAGGGGCTCTTGGGGAGCAGTTCTTC.

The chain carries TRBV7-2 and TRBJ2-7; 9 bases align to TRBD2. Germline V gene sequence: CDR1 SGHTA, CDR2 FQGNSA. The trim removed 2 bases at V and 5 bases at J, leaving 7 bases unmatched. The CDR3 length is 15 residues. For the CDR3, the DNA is TGTGCCAGCAGCTTACAAACTAGCGGGTGGGACGAGCAGTACTTC. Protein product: CASSLQTSGWDEQYF.